A selection of T cell receptor beta chains follows, all from one sample in a study of technical replicates of blood from several donors. The method was immunoSEQ multiplex PCR; TCRdb's version includes in-frame clones alone and lacks a portion of them. The sample holds 80,000 to 100,000 clones; 95% are singletons and the top ten take just over 0.2%. The sample taken for sequencing was T cells isolated from PBMCs. Receptors were obtained from a human donor in good health. The CDR3 runs from the conserved cysteine through the conserved F or W. A D gene is named only where the DNA matches it firmly. The size of a clone is reported for some rows only, either as once, few or many, or as a class for expanded clones.

D: TRBD1
size: -
J: TRBJ1-6
V: TRBV5-1
CDR3: CASSTNRGQDIHSPLHF
DNA: TGCGCCAGCAGCACGAACAGGGGTCAGGACATACATTCACCCCTCCACTTT

D: -
size: -
J: TRBJ2-4
V: TRBV29-1
CDR3: CSVGGDWDIQYF
DNA: TGCAGCGTTGGCGGGGATTGGGACATTCAGTACTTC

D: TRBD2
size: -
J: TRBJ2-7
V: TRBV4-2
CDR3: CASSQAASGTYEQYF
DNA: TGTGCCAGCAGCCAAGCGGCTAGCGGGACCTACGAGCAGTACTTC

D: TRBD1
size: -
J: TRBJ1-1
V: TRBV28
CDR3: CASSLSTGERDTEAFF
DNA: TGTGCCAGCAGTTTATCCACAGGGGAGAGGGACACTGAAGCTTTCTTT

D: -
size: once
J: TRBJ2-7
V: TRBV15
CDR3: CATSRDHADEQYF
DNA: TGTGCCACCAGCAGAGATCATGCGGACGAGCAGTACTTC

D: -
size: -
J: TRBJ2-7
V: TRBV6-6
CDR3: CASSALGGYEQYF
DNA: TGTGCCAGCAGTGCGCTGGGGGGATACGAGCAGTACTTC

D: TRBD2
size: -
J: TRBJ2-1
V: TRBV7-2
CDR3: CASSLGGRPNEQFF
DNA: TGTGCCAGCAGCTTGGGAGGGAGACCAAATGAGCAGTTCTTC

D: TRBD1
size: -
J: TRBJ2-7
V: TRBV27
CDR3: CASSPIGQGASEQYF
DNA: TGTGCCAGCAGTCCTATTGGACAGGGGGCTAGTGAGCAGTACTTC

D: -
size: -
J: TRBJ1-4
V: TRBV2
CDR3: CASSRESNEKLFF
DNA: TGTGCCAGCAGCAGGGAATCTAATGAAAAACTGTTTTTT

D: TRBD1
size: -
J: TRBJ1-6
V: TRBV6-5
CDR3: CASRPGTGFYSPLHF
DNA: TGTGCCAGCAGGCCTGGGACAGGTTTTTATTCACCCCTCCACTTT

D: TRBD1
size: -
J: TRBJ2-7
V: TRBV10-2
CDR3: CASSTDRVRAYEQYF
DNA: TGCGCCAGCAGTACCGACAGGGTTCGTGCCTACGAGCAGTACTTC

D: TRBD2
size: -
J: TRBJ2-1
V: TRBV2
CDR3: CASSSLAGIGLNEQFF
DNA: TGTGCCAGCAGTAGTCTAGCGGGAATCGGTTTGAATGAGCAGTTCTTC

D: -
size: -
J: TRBJ2-3
V: TRBV5-1
CDR3: CASSPPDEAGPDTQYF
DNA: TGCGCCAGCAGCCCCCCAGACGAGGCAGGGCCAGATACGCAGTATTTT

D: TRBD1
size: -
J: TRBJ1-2
V: TRBV14
CDR3: CASTNRDRANYGYTF
DNA: TGTGCCAGCACCAACCGGGACAGGGCCAACTATGGCTACACCTTC

D: TRBD1
size: once
J: TRBJ1-2
V: TRBV7-9
CDR3: CASSFGTVYGYTF
DNA: TGTGCCAGCAGCTTTGGGACAGTCTATGGCTACACCTTC

D: -
size: -
J: TRBJ2-5
V: TRBV28
CDR3: CASSPDREETQYF
DNA: TGTGCCAGCAGTCCCGACCGGGAAGAGACCCAGTACTTC

D: -
size: once
J: TRBJ2-5
V: TRBV29-1
CDR3: CSQYTGTSETQYF
DNA: TGCAGCCAGTATACAGGGACAAGTGAGACCCAGTACTTC

D: -
size: -
J: TRBJ2-7
V: TRBV28
CDR3: CASSPDSYEQYF
DNA: TGTGCCAGCAGCCCCGACAGCTACGAGCAGTACTTC

D: -
size: -
J: TRBJ1-1
V: TRBV6-5
CDR3: CASYDGQMAFF
DNA: TGTGCCAGCTATGACGGACAGATGGCTTTCTTT

D: TRBD1
size: -
J: TRBJ2-2
V: TRBV7-9
CDR3: CASSLFRGPNTGELFF
DNA: TGTGCCAGCAGCCTGTTCAGGGGGCCTAACACCGGGGAGCTGTTTTTT

D: TRBD1
size: -
J: TRBJ2-1
V: TRBV10-3
CDR3: CAISEWAGTGGNEQFF
DNA: TGTGCCATCAGTGAGTGGGCCGGGACAGGGGGCAATGAGCAGTTCTTC

D: -
size: -
J: TRBJ1-6
V: TRBV11-3
CDR3: CASSGRGSPLHF
DNA: TGTGCCAGCAGTGGTAGGGGTTCACCCCTCCACTTT

D: -
size: -
J: TRBJ2-4
V: TRBV2
CDR3: CASSDKARCF
DNA: TGTGCCAGCAGTGATAAGGCTAGGTGCTTC

D: -
size: -
J: TRBJ2-5
V: TRBV11-3
CDR3: CASSLGQYQETQYF
DNA: TGTGCCAGCAGCTTAGGGCAGTACCAAGAGACCCAGTACTTC

D: -
size: -
J: TRBJ2-2
V: TRBV5-6
CDR3: CASSLLSLDITNTGELFF
DNA: TGTGCCAGCAGCTTACTAAGCCTGGACATAACGAACACCGGGGAGCTGTTTTTT

D: TRBD2
size: -
J: TRBJ2-5
V: TRBV5-1
CDR3: CASSLGLAGGGQETQYF
DNA: TGCGCCAGCAGCTTGGGGCTAGCGGGAGGGGGCCAAGAGACCCAGTACTTC

D: TRBD1
size: -
J: TRBJ2-2
V: TRBV6-4
CDR3: CASRRGQGANTGELFF
DNA: TGTGCCAGCAGGCGAGGACAGGGGGCTAACACCGGGGAGCTGTTTTTT

D: -
size: -
J: TRBJ2-1
V: TRBV19
CDR3: CASTSGSVMSYNEQFF
DNA: TGTGCCAGTACGTCAGGGTCGGTAATGTCCTACAATGAGCAGTTCTTC

D: -
size: -
J: TRBJ1-1
V: TRBV25-1
CDR3: CASSDRGRPNTEAFF
DNA: TGTGCCAGCAGTGATCGCGGGCGTCCGAACACTGAAGCTTTCTTT

D: -
size: once
J: TRBJ2-3
V: TRBV27
CDR3: CASSLMSGPYTDTQYF
DNA: TGTGCCAGCAGTTTAATGTCGGGTCCATATACAGATACGCAGTATTTT

D: TRBD1
size: -
J: TRBJ1-2
V: TRBV5-1
CDR3: CASSSNPSGGAGYGYTF
DNA: TGCGCCAGCAGCTCCAACCCATCAGGGGGCGCTGGCTATGGCTACACCTTC

D: TRBD1
size: -
J: TRBJ1-2
V: TRBV6-5
CDR3: CASSMTGLNYGYTF
DNA: TGTGCCAGCAGTATGACAGGGCTAAACTATGGCTACACCTTC

D: TRBD1
size: -
J: TRBJ1-2
V: TRBV10-3
CDR3: CAISVWQGAVRNYGYTF
DNA: TGTGCCATCAGTGTGTGGCAGGGGGCAGTTAGAAACTATGGCTACACCTTC

D: -
size: -
J: TRBJ2-2
V: TRBV18
CDR3: CASSPGGGTGELFF
DNA: TGTGCCAGCTCACCAGGCGGTGGCACCGGGGAGCTGTTTTTT